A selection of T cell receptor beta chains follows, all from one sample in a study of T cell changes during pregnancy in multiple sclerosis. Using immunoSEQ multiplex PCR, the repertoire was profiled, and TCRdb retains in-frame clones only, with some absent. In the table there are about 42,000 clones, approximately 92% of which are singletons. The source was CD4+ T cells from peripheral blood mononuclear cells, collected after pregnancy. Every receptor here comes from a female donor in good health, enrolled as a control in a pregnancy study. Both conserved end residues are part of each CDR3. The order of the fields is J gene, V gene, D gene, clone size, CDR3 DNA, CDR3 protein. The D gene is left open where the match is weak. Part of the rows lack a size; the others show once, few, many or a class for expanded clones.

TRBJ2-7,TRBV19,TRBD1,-,TGTGCCAGTAGTATACCCGGACAGGCGGGCGGCGACGAGCAGTACTTC,CASSIPGQAGGDEQYF
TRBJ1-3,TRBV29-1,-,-,TGCAGCGTTGGTCCGGGTTCTGGAAACACCATATATTTT,CSVGPGSGNTIYF
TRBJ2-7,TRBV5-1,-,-,TGCGCCAGCAGCTTGGACCCCTATTTGAGCTCCTACGAGCAGTACTTC,CASSLDPYLSSYEQYF
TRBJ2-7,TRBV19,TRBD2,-,TGTGCCAGTAGTCCGACTAGCGGGATCGACGAGCAGTACTTC,CASSPTSGIDEQYF
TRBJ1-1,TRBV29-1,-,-,TGCAGCTTCATGGGGGGGACGAACACTGAAGCTTTCTTT,CSFMGGTNTEAFF
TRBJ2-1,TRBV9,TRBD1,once,TGTGCCAGCAGCGTGGGACAGGGGGGGACTATCCTTTACAATGAGCAGTTCTTC,CASSVGQGGTILYNEQFF
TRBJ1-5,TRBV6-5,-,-,TGTGCCAGCAGTCCTGGACAGTATCAGCCCCAGCATTTT,CASSPGQYQPQHF
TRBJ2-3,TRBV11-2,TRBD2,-,TGTGCCAGCAGCCTAGCGGGAGACTCGGATACGCAGTATTTT,CASSLAGDSDTQYF
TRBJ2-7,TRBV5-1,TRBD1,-,TGCGCCAGCCGCTCTAGAGGACAGGGCTACGAGCAGTACTTC,CASRSRGQGYEQYF
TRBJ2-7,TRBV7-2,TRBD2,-,TGTGCCAGCAGCCCTAATAGCGGGGGGCTAAGCGAGCAGTACTTC,CASSPNSGGLSEQYF
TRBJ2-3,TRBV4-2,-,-,TGTGCCAGCAGCCTGGGGGGGCTGATAACAGATACGCAGTATTTT,CASSLGGLITDTQYF
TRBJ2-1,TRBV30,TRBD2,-,TGTGCCTGGATGTTCCTAGCGGGAGGGCAGTTCTTC,CAWMFLAGGQFF
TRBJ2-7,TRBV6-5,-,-,TGTGCCAGCAGTTACTCGAGGCTAGCGAACGAGCAGTACTTC,CASSYSRLANEQYF
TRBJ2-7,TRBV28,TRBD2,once,TGTGCCAGCAGTTCTCTGGGGACTAGCGGCTACGAGCAGTACTTC,CASSSLGTSGYEQYF
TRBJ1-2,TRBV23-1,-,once,TGCGCCAGCAGTCAATGGGGGGTGTGGCAGCCGAGCTATGGCTACACCTTC,CASSQWGVWQPSYGYTF
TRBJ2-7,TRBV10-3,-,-,TGTGCCATCAGTGAGTCGGAGGGTTCCTACGAGCAGTACTTC,CAISESEGSYEQYF
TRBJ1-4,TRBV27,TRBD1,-,TGTGCCAGCAGCCTCGGGACAGGCGGGATAGAAAAACTGTTTTTT,CASSLGTGGIEKLFF
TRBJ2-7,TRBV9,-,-,TGTGCCAGCAGCGTAACCCCCGGGGGTAGCAGGAACGAGCAGTACTTC,CASSVTPGGSRNEQYF
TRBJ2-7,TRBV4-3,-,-,TGCGCCAGCAGCCAAGATCTCATCTACTACGAGCAGTACTTC,CASSQDLIYYEQYF
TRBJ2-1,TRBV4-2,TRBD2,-,TGTGCCAGCGGTCTACTAGCGGGGGGCAATGAGCAGTTCTTC,CASGLLAGGNEQFF
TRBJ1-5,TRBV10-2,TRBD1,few,TGCGCCAGCGGGGGACAGTATAATCAGCCCCAGCATTTT,CASGGQYNQPQHF
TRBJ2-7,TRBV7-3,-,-,TGTGCCAGCAGCAGGGACTCCTCCTACGAGCAGTACTTC,CASSRDSSYEQYF
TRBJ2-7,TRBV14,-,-,TGTGCCAGCAGCCGAGACACTCGTGGCGAGCAGTACTTC,CASSRDTRGEQYF
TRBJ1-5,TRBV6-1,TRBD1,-,TGCGCCAGCAGGACAGGTAATCAGCCCCAGCATTTT,CASRTGNQPQHF
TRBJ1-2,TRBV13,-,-,TGTGCCAGCAGCTTAGGGGCCCACTATGGCTACACCTTC,CASSLGAHYGYTF
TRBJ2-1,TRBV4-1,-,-,TGCGCCAGCAGCCAGCGGGGCCCCCCGATCTTC,CASSQRGPPIF
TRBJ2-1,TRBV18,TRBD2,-,TGTGCCAGCTCACCAGGCCAGCGGGAGGGGTCATGGGAGCAGTTCTTC,CASSPGQREGSWEQFF
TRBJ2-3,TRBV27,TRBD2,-,TGTGCCACCAAGAGCGGGAGGGCCGGAGATACGCAGTATTTT,CATKSGRAGDTQYF
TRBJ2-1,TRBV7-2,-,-,TGTGCCAGCAGCTTACCCCCGCCGGGACAACAGTTCTTC,CASSLPPPGQQFF
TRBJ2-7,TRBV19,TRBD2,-,TGTGCCAGTAGTCCGCCGGGGACGCCCGGGAGGGAGCAGTACTTC,CASSPPGTPGREQYF
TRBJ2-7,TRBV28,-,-,TGTGCCAGCAGTTTATTTAACTACGAGCAGTACTTC,CASSLFNYEQYF
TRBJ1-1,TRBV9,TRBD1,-,TGTGCCAGCAGCATTAGACAGGGGCGGAACGAGGGCACTGAAGCTTTCTTT,CASSIRQGRNEGTEAFF
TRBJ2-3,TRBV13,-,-,TGTGCCAGCAGCCACTCTGGCGGGGACTCCACAGATACGCAGTATTTT,CASSHSGGDSTDTQYF
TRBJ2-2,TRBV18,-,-,TGTGCCAGCTCACCACTAGCTCCGTCCGGGGAGCTGTTTTTT,CASSPLAPSGELFF
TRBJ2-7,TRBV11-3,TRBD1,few,TGTGCCAGCAGCCCGGGACAGGGGAAAACCTACGAGCAGTACTTC,CASSPGQGKTYEQYF
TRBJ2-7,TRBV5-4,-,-,TGTGCCAGCAGCTTACAGATAAGGACAGCCCCAACCTACGAGCAGTACTTC,CASSLQIRTAPTYEQYF
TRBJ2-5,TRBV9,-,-,TGTGCCAGCAGCAGAACGGACTTCTCCCAAGAGACCCAGTACTTC,CASSRTDFSQETQYF
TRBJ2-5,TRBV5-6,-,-,TGTGCCAGCAGCTTGGTGCTGGTAGCAGGGGAGACCCAGTACTTC,CASSLVLVAGETQYF
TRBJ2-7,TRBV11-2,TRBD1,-,TGTGCCAGCAGCTTGGGGACAGGGCCCTACGAGCAGTACTTC,CASSLGTGPYEQYF
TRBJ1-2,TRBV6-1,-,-,TGTGCCAGCAGAAGACTAGTAGAAAAGAACTATGGCTACACCTTC,CASRRLVEKNYGYTF
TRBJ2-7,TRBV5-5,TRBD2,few,TGTGCCAGCAGCTTAAAGGGGGCCAGGACTAGCGGGGTCCCCTACGAGCAGTACTTC,CASSLKGARTSGVPYEQYF
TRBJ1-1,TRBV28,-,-,TGTGCCAGCAGTTTATTCGGGGGATCGCGGGGGGACACTGAAGCTTTCTTT,CASSLFGGSRGDTEAFF
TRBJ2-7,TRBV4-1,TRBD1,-,TGCGCCAGCAGCCAAGTCTCCCGGACAGGTACGACCTACGAGCAGTACTTC,CASSQVSRTGTTYEQYF
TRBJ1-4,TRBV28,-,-,TGTGCCAGCAGTCTTCCCCCCCCGAATGAAAAACTGTTTTTT,CASSLPPPNEKLFF
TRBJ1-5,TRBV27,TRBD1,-,TGTGCCAGCGGGCCGGGACAGGGAATCTACCAGCCCCAGCATTTT,CASGPGQGIYQPQHF